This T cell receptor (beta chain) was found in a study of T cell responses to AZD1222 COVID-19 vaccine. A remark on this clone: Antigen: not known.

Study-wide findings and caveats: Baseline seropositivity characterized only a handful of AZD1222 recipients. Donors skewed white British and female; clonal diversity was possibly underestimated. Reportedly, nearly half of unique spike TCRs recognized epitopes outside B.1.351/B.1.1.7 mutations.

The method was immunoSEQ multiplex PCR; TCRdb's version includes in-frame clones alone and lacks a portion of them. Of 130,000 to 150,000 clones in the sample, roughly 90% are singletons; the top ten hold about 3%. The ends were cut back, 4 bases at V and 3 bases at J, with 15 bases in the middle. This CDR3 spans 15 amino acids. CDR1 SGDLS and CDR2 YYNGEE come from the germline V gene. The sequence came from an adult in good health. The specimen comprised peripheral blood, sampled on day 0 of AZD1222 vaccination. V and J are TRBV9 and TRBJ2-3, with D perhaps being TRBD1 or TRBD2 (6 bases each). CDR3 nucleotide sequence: TGTGCCAGCAGCCCCGGAGGGGGGAGGACAGATACGCAGTATTTT. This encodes CASSPGGGRTDTQYF.